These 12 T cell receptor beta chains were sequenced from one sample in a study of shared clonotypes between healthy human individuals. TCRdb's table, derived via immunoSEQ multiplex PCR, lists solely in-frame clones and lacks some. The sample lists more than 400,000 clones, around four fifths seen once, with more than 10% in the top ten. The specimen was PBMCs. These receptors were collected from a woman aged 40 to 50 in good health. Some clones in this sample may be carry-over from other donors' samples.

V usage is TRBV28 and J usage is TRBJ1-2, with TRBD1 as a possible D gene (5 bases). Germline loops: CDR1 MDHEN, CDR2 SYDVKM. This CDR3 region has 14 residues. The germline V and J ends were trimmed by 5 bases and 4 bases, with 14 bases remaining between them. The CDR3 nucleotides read TGTGCCAGCAGTGCCCCCCCCAGGGCCTATGGCTACACCTTC. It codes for CASSAPPRAYGYTF.

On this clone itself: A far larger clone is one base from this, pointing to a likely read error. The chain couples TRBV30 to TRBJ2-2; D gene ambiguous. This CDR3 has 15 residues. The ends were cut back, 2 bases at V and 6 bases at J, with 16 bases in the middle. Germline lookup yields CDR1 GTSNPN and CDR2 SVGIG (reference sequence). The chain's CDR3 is CAWSTSRVRAGELFF. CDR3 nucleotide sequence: TGTGCCTGGAGTACCTCACGCGTTAGAGCCGGGGAGCTGTTTTTT. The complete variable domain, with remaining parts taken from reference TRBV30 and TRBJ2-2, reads SQTIHQWPATLVQPVGSPLSLECTVEGTSNPNLYWYRQAAGRGLQLLFYSVGIGQISSEVPQNLSASRPQDRQFILSSKKLLLSDSGFYLCAWSTSRVRAGELFFGEGSRLTVL.

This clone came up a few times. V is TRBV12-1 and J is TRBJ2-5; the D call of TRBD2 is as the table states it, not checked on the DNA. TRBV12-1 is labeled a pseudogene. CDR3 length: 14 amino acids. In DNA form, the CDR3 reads TGTGCCAGCAGCTGGCCGGGAGTTCAAGAGACCCAGTACTTC. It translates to CASSWPGVQETQYF.

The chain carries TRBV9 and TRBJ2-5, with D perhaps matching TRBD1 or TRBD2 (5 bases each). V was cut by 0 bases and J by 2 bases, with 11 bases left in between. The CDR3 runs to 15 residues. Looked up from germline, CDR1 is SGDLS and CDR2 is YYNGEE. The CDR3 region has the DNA TGTGCCAGCAGCGTAGGGGGGAGTCTGCAAGAGACCCAGTACTTC. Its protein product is CASSVGGSLQETQYF. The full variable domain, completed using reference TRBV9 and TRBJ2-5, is DSGVTQTPKHLITATGQRVTLRCSPRSGDLSVYWYQQSLDQGLQFLIQYYNGEERAKGNILERFSAQQFPDLHSELNLSSLELGDSALYFCASSVGGSLQETQYFGPGTRLLVL.

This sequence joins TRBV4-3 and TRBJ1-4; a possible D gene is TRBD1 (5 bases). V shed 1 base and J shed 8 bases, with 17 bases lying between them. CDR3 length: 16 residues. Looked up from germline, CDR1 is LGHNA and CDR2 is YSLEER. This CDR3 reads CASSQAPGTAGEKLFF. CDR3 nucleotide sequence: TGCGCCAGCAGCCAAGCCCCCGGGACCGCAGGGGAAAAACTGTTTTTT.

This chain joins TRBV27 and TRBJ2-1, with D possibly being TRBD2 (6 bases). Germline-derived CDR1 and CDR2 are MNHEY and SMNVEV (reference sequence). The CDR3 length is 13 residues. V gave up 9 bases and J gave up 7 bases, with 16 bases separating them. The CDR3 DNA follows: TGTGCCAGTAGCACTAGCCGAGGGAATGAGCAGTTCTTC. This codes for CASSTSRGNEQFF.

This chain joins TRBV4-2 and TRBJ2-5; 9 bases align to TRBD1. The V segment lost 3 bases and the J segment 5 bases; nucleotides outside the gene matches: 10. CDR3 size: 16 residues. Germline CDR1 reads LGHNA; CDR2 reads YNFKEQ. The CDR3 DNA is TGTGCCAGCAGCCAGGAGACAGGGGGGTTAGGGGAGACCCAGTACTTC. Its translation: CASSQETGGLGETQYF.

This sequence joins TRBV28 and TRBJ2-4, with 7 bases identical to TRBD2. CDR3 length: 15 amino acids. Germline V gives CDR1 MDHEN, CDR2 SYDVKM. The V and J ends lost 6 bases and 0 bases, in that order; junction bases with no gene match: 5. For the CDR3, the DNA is TGTGCCAGCAGCCTCCCGGGAGGAGCCAAAAACATTCAGTACTTC. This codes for CASSLPGGAKNIQYF.

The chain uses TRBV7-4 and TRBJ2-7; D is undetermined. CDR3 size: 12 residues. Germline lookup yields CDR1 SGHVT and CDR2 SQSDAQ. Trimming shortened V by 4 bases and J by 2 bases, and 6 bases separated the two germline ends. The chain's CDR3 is CASSCATYEQYF. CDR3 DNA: TGTGCCAGCAGCTGCGCCACCTACGAGCAGTACTTC.

The CDR3 protein is CAISEGNSGEQYF. CDR3 nucleotides: TGTGCCATCAGTGAAGGCAATTCAGGCGAGCAGTACTTC. This chain uses TRBV10-3 with TRBJ2-7, with no clear D. The CDR3 length is 13 residues. Per the germline V gene, CDR1 is ENHRY and CDR2 is SYGVKD. Deletions cut 3 bases from V and 6 bases from J, with 12 bases between.

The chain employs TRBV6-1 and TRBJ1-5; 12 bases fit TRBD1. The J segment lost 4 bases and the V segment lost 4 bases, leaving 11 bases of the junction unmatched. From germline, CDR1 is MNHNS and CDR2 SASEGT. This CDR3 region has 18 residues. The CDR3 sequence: CASSGGQGAQRPNQPQHF. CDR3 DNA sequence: TGTGCCAGCAGTGGGGGACAGGGGGCTCAAAGGCCAAATCAGCCCCAGCATTTT.

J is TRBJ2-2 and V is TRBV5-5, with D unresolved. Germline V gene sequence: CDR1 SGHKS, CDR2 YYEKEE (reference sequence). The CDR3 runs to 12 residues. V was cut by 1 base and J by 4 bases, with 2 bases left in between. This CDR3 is CASSLSTGELFF. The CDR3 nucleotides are TGTGCCAGCAGCTTGTCCACCGGGGAGCTGTTTTTT.